This TCR beta chain was documented in a study of CD8+ T cells in alopecia areata. Germline V gene lookup returns CDR1 SGHTA and CDR2 FQGNSA. Trimming stripped 2 bases from V and 8 bases from J, with 10 bases between. The CDR3 extends over 13 amino acids. Treatment meaning: oral pan-JAK inhibitor, 5-10 mg twice daily. The authors extracted RNA and reverse transcribed it into cDNA as the sequencing template. Method: immunoSEQ multiplex PCR; TCRdb's copy keeps in-frame clones and lacks some. The table has about 200,000 clones, about three fifths seen once. This clone has just a few counts. The chain has TRBV7-2 and TRBJ2-1; D is unclear. The sequence was collected from a human donor with alopecia areata. The sequencing here drew on CD4+ T cells sorted from blood, taken at week 24, from a patient treated with tofacitinib. CDR3 nucleotides: TGTGCCAGCAGCTTACGAGCCGAAGATGAGCAGTTCTTC. Its protein is CASSLRAEDEQFF.